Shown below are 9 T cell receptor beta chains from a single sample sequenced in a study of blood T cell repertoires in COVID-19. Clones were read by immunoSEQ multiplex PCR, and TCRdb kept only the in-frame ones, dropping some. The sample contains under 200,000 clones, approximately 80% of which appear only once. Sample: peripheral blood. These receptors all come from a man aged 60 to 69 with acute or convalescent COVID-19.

CDR3 sequence reads: CASSSGLSYNEQFF. CDR3 nucleotide sequence: TGTGCCAGCAGCTCGGGACTCTCCTACAATGAGCAGTTCTTC. V is TRBV7-3 and J is TRBJ2-1; possible D gene TRBD2, 6 bases. There are 14 residues in the CDR3. Trimming removed 4 bases from V and 0 bases from J, with 7 bases in between. Germline loops: CDR1 SGHTA, CDR2 FQGTGA.

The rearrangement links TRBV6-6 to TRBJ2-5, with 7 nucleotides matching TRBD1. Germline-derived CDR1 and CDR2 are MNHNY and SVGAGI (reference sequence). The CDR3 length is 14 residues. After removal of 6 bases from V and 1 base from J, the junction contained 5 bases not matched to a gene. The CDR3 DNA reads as TGTGCCAGCAGCCAGACAGGGCCCCAAGAGACCCAGTACTTC. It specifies CASSQTGPQETQYF.

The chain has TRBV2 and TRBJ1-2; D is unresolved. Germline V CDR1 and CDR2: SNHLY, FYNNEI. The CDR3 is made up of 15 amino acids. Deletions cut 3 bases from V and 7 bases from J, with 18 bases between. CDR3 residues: CASSDPGRRWFGYTF. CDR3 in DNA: TGTGCCAGCAGTGACCCCGGGAGGAGGTGGTTTGGCTACACCTTC.

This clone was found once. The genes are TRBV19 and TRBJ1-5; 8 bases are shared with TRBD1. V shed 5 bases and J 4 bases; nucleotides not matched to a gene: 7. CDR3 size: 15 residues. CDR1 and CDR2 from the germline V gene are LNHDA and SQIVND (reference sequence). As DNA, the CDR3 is TGTGCCAGTAGTCCCGGACAGGGAAGGAATCAGCCCCAGCATTTT. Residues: CASSPGQGRNQPQHF.

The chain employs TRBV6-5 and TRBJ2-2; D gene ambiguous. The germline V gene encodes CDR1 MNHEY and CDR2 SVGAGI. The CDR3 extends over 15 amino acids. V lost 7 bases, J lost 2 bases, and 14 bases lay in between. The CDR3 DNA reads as TGTGCCAGCACCACCATGACAAGTAACACCGGGGAGCTGTTTTTT. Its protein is CASTTMTSNTGELFF.

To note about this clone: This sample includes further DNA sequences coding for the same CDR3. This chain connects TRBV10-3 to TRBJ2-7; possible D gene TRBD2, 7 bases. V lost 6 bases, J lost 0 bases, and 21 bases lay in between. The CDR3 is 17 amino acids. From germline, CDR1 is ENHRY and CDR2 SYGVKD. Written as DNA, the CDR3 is TGTGCCATCAGAGGGGGGGAGAGCGGGGCAGGCTCCTACGAGCAGTACTTC. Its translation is CAIRGGESGAGSYEQYF.

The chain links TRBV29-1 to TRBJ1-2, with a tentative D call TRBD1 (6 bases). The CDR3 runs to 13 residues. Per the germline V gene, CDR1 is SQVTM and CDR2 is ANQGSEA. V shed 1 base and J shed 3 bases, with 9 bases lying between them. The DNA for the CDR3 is TGCAGCGTTGAAGGCAGGGGTTACTATGGCTACACCTTC. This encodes CSVEGRGYYGYTF.

The DNA of the CDR3 is TGTGCCAGCAGCCCGGACAGTTTCTATGGCTACACCTTC. It codes for CASSPDSFYGYTF. This chain uses TRBV7-3 with TRBJ1-2; perhaps TRBD1 as D (6 bases). The CDR3 loop spans 13 amino acids. With 5 bases removed from V and 4 bases from J, the gap between germline ends came to 11 bases. CDR1 is SGHTA and CDR2 is FQGTGA in the germline V gene.

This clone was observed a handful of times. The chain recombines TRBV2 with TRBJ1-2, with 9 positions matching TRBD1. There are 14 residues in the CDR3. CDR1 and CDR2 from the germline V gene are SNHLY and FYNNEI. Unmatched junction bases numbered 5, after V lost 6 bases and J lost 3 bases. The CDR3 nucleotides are TGTGCCAGCAGGGCCGGGACAGGGTACTATGGCTACACCTTC. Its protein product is CASRAGTGYYGYTF.